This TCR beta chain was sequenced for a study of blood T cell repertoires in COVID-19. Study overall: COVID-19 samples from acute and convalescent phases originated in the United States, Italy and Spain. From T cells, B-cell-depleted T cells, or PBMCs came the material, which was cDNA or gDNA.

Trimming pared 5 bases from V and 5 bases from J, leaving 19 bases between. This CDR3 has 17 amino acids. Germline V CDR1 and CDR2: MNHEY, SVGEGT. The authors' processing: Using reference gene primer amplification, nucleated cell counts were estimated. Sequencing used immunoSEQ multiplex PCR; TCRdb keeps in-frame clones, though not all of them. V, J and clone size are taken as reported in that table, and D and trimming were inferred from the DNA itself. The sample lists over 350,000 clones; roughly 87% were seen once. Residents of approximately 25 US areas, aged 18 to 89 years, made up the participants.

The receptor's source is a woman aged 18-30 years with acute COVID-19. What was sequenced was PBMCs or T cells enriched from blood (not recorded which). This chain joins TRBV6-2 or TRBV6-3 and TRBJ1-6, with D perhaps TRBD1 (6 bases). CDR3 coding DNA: TGTGCCAGCAGTCTCTTGGCCAGGGGATTCGATAATTCACCCCTCCACTTT. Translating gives CASSLLARGFDNSPLHF.